These 16 T cell receptor beta chains were sequenced from one sample in a study of blood T cells in healthy people across ages. Using a J-beta primer mix together with a sample-barcoded 5' primer, a second PCR was run for roughly 7 to 11 cycles. TCRdb processed the 5' RACE reads anew with MiXCR; each CDR3 protein has one entry. Of roughly 640,000 distinct CDR3 sequences listed, 25% to 30% are singletons. Sequenced input: blood. These receptors all come from a woman aged 80 or over in good health.

The chain uses TRBV2 and TRBJ2-5, with TRBD2 as a possible D gene (5 bases). The CDR3 length is 13 residues. V shed 5 bases and J shed 2 bases, with 9 bases lying between them. CDR1 and CDR2 from the germline V gene are SNHLY and FYNNEI. The CDR3 sequence is CASSPAEQETQYF. The CDR3 nucleotides are TGTGCCAGCAGTCCAGCGGAACAAGAGACCCAGTACTTC.

This clonotype was counted a few times. A read error is possible here, since a much larger clone lies one base away. The chain uses TRBV5-1 and TRBJ1-2; 9 bases line up with TRBD1. With V trimmed by 4 bases and J by 8 bases, 9 bases remained unmatched. The CDR3 runs 14 residues. Germline V gene data show CDR1 as SGHRS and CDR2 as YFSETQ. The CDR3 nucleotides are TGCGCCAGCAGCCATATGGACAGGGGACAAGGCTACACCTTC. As protein: CASSHMDRGQGYTF.

This chain uses TRBV30 with TRBJ2-3; 8 bases fit TRBD2. V gave up 7 bases and J gave up 4 bases; unmatched junction bases: 25. The CDR3 runs to 19 residues. In germline, CDR1 is GTSNPN, CDR2 SVGIG (reference sequence). CDR3 bases: TGTGCCTCCCTTAACGCGGAGGGCGGGGGGTTGTTGGGTTCAGATACGCAGTATTTT. This sequence encodes CASLNAEGGGLLGSDTQYF.

This clonotype was counted once. The junction departs from germline at one end; a sequencing error may be responsible. This sequence joins TRBV11-2 and TRBJ2-1; 11 nucleotides align to TRBD2. This CDR3 comprises 16 residues. The germline gives CDR1 SGHAT, CDR2 FQNNGV. The CDR3 spells CASSSSLAGGENERFF. The CDR3 coding sequence is TGTGCCAGCAGCTCCTCCCTAGCGGGGGGCGAGAATGAGCGGTTTTTC.

This clonotype occurred many times. The chain carries TRBV20-1 and TRBJ2-3; the match to TRBD2 covers 11 bases. Germline values: CDR1 DFQATT, CDR2 SNEGSKA (reference sequence). The trim removed 3 bases at V and 5 bases at J, leaving 10 bases unmatched. The CDR3 extends over 16 amino acids. CDR3 region: CSARDHSGGAGDTQYF. CDR3 bases: TGCAGTGCTAGGGACCATAGCGGGGGGGCCGGAGATACGCAGTATTTT.

Ten or more counts support this clonotype. CDR3 protein: CASRAGREEGYGYTF. The CDR3 bases are TGTGCCAGCCGGGCGGGCCGGGAGGAAGGCTATGGCTACACCTTC. The chain combines TRBV7-2 with TRBJ1-2; D ambiguous. With 8 bases removed from V and 4 bases from J, the gap between germline ends came to 20 bases. The CDR3 covers 15 residues. Germline V gene data show CDR1 as SGHTA and CDR2 as FQGNSA.

This clonotype occurred many times. This chain connects TRBV13 to TRBJ2-1; tentative D call: TRBD2 (6 bases). This CDR3 region has 15 residues. Trimming shortened V by 5 bases and J by 6 bases, and 17 bases separated the two germline ends. The germline CDR1 and CDR2 sequences are PRHDT and FYEKMQ (reference sequence). CDR3 residues: CASSAGTRRGNEQFF. The CDR3 region has the DNA TGTGCCAGCAGCGCCGGGACCCGGAGGGGCAATGAGCAGTTCTTC.

The J gene is TRBJ2-7, the V gene TRBV20-1; no clear D. The CDR3 runs to 13 residues. CDR1 and CDR2 from the germline V gene are DFQATT and SNEGSKA (reference sequence). V was cut by 3 bases and J by 3 bases, with 12 bases left in between. The CDR3 nucleotides are TGCAGTGCTAGGCACCCGGACCACTACGAGCAGTACTTC. It translates to CSARHPDHYEQYF.

As to this clonotype: One base away lies a much larger clone, so this may be a sequencing read error. CDR3 in DNA: TGTGCCGGCAGCTTAACCGGGCCGATCTACGAGCAGTACTTC. As protein: CAGSLTGPIYEQYF. This chain connects TRBV7-9 to TRBJ2-7; no definite D call. The CDR3 has 14 residues. Germline V gene data show CDR1 as SEHNR and CDR2 as FQNEAQ (reference sequence).

This clonotype was recorded at least ten times. V usage is TRBV11-2 and J usage is TRBJ2-5; D is undetermined. Per germline, CDR1 SGHAT and CDR2 FQNNGV. V shed 5 bases and J shed 13 bases, with 20 bases lying between them. This CDR3 has 13 amino acids. The chain's CDR3 is CASSTGSMGATYF. CDR3 bases: TGTGCCAGCAGCACTGGTTCTATGGGTGCGACGTACTTC.

This clonotype came up many times. The CDR3 DNA reads TGTGCCAGCAGCTTAGTCGATAGCGGGGGGGCCGGCGGAACCTACGAGCAGTACTTC. It is translated as CASSLVDSGGAGGTYEQYF. V and J are TRBV7-2 and TRBJ2-7; 11 bases are a match to TRBD2. The germline V gene has CDR1 SGHTA and CDR2 FQGNSA. The CDR3 is 19 amino acids. V lost 1 base to trimming and J lost 2 bases; unmatched junction nucleotides: 13.

A few counts support this clonotype. The chain combines TRBV5-8 with TRBJ1-3; a possible D gene is TRBD1 (5 bases). Germline V gene sequence: CDR1 SGHTS, CDR2 YDEGEE. The CDR3 covers 15 residues. V was shortened by 4 bases and J by 5 bases, with 16 bases between the two germline ends. The CDR3, as DNA: TGTGCCAGCAGCGAAGCCCGGGGGGGAAGAAACACCATATATTTT. As protein: CASSEARGGRNTIYF.

The genes are TRBV7-3 and TRBJ2-7, with 9 bases fitting TRBD2. Germline CDR1 and CDR2: SGHTA and FQGTGA. CDR3 size: 15 residues. V shed 4 bases, J shed 5 bases, and the junction held 9 bases outside the gene matches. CDR3 DNA: TGTGCCAGCAGCTACAATAGCGGGAGTCTTGACGAGCAGTACTTC. This gives the protein CASSYNSGSLDEQYF.

The table lists this clonotype with many counts. The chain employs TRBV7-2 and TRBJ1-6; D unclear. Germline V gene data show CDR1 as SGHTA and CDR2 as FQGNSA. The CDR3 loop spans 13 amino acids. The germline V and J ends were trimmed by 1 base and 6 bases, with 4 bases remaining between them. In nucleotides, the CDR3 is TGTGCCAGCAGCTTAGGAATTAATTCACCCCTCCACTTT. Translation: CASSLGINSPLHF.

This chain links TRBV2 with TRBJ2-3; D is possibly TRBD1 or TRBD2 (5 bases each). The CDR3 totals 14 residues. V was clipped by 3 bases and J by 6 bases, with 13 bases between them. Germline lookup yields CDR1 SNHLY and CDR2 FYNNEI. The DNA for the CDR3 is TGTGCCAGCAGTGAGAGAGGGGAAGGGGATACGCAGTATTTT. Its protein is CASSERGEGDTQYF.

This clonotype was picked up a small number of times. A much larger clone sits a single nucleotide away, making a read error possible. The chain links TRBV12-3 or TRBV12-4 to TRBJ2-5, with 10 bases identical to TRBD2. The CDR3 loop spans 16 amino acids. V lost 3 bases to trimming and J lost 7 bases; unmatched junction nucleotides: 11. This CDR3 reads CASSLLGLARLGTQYF. CDR3 DNA sequence: TGTGCCAGCAGTTTGTTGGGACTAGCGAGACTAGGGACCCAGTACTTC.